This T cell receptor beta chain is from a study of fetal regulatory T cell absence and autoimmunity. Trimming cost V 0 bases and J 15 bases; bases outside gene matches: 6. The CDR3 spans 12 residues. Germline values: CDR1 SGHRS, CDR2 YFSETQ. Study conclusions and caveats: Antigen-driven pancreatic autoimmunity before birth in IPEX was inferred from oligoclonal enrichment. Compared with cord blood, pancreas showed oligoclonal TCR enrichment, some clones over 90-fold.

This was a survey-level run. Repertoires were generated with immunoSEQ multiplex PCR, while TCRdb's copy carries only in-frame clones and drops some. Of approximately 46,000 clones listed, around 85% are singletons. As regards this clone: Its specificity is not known.

The sequencing sample was made of cord blood. This receptor was taken from a newborn boy with IPEX syndrome. This sequence joins TRBV5-1 and TRBJ2-1; 7 bases are a match to TRBD2. CDR3 nucleotide sequence: TGCGCCAGCAGCTTGGCCGGGGGGTTGGGGTTCTTC. Translating it yields CASSLAGGLGFF.